What follows are 11 T cell receptor beta chains derived from one specimen sequenced in a study of cytomegalovirus exposure and HLA in healthy donors. Vbeta (60) and Jbeta (13) primers were used in the PCR. Here immunoSEQ multiplex PCR was the method, and the copy in TCRdb shows in-frame clones only, minus some. Among about 140,000 clones listed, approximately 80% were seen once. Sequencing was carried out using PBMCs. These receptors came from a woman in her 40s in good health and CMV-seropositive.

The gene calls are TRBV30 and TRBJ2-1; possibly TRBD1 for D (5 bases). The germline V gene has CDR1 GTSNPN and CDR2 SVGIG (reference sequence). This CDR3 has 12 amino acids. V was shortened by 7 bases and J by 8 bases, with 15 bases between the two germline ends. The CDR3 reads CALDELGDEQFF. CDR3 coding DNA: TGTGCCTTGGACGAGCTAGGGGATGAGCAGTTCTTC.

The DNA for the CDR3 is TGTGCCAGCAGTGGGCGGGGGGCCACTTCTAAAAACACCGGGGAGCTGTTTTTT. It specifies CASSGRGATSKNTGELFF. The chain links TRBV6-1 to TRBJ2-2; 8 nucleotides line up with TRBD2. The CDR3 runs 18 residues. In germline, CDR1 is MNHNS, CDR2 SASEGT. Germline trimming cut 4 bases from V and 2 bases from J; bases unmatched to any gene: 12.

In regard to this clone: The same CDR3 can be traced to other DNA sequences in this sample. V is TRBV18 and J is TRBJ2-6; the D is unclear. Germline lookup yields CDR1 KGHSH and CDR2 LQKENI. This CDR3 is built from 15 residues. With 3 bases removed from V and 0 bases from J, the gap between germline ends came to 6 bases. This CDR3 is CASSPGGSGANVLTF. CDR3 nucleotides: TGTGCCAGCTCACCCGGCGGCTCTGGGGCCAACGTCCTGACTTTC. Combining the CDR3 with reference TRBV18 and TRBJ2-6 gives the whole variable domain NAGVMQNPRHLVRRRGQEARLRCSPMKGHSHVYWYRQLPEEGLKFMVYLQKENIIDESGMPKERFSAEFPKEGPSILRIQQVVRGDSAAYFCASSPGGSGANVLTFGAGSRLTVL.

This clone was counted between two and nine times. The gene calls are TRBV28 and TRBJ1-4; tentatively, D is TRBD1 (6 bases). CDR1 is MDHEN, CDR2 SYDVKM, per germline. The CDR3 has 13 amino acids. The CDR3 is CAHRDTSNEKLFF. The CDR3 DNA follows: TGTGCTCACCGGGACACCTCTAATGAAAAACTGTTTTTT.

The rearrangement joins TRBV27 to TRBJ1-5, with 7 bases matching TRBD1. The germline CDR1 and CDR2 sequences are MNHEY and SMNVEV (reference sequence). The CDR3 consists of 16 residues. V trimming: 7 bases; J trimming: 7 bases; junction bases outside the gene matches: 16. CDR3 DNA sequence: TGTGCCAGCAAGGTTAGGGGACAGCAGACTTTGCAGCCCCAGCATTTT. As protein: CASKVRGQQTLQPQHF.

J is TRBJ1-6 and V is TRBV6-5; D is unclear. The germline CDR1 and CDR2 sequences are MNHEY and SVGAGI. With 6 bases removed from V and 5 bases from J, the gap between germline ends came to 8 bases. The CDR3 covers 13 residues. In DNA form, the CDR3 reads TGTGCCAGCAGGGCCGGGAATAATTCACCCCTCCACTTT. Translated: CASRAGNNSPLHF.

This rearrangement joins TRBV18 to TRBJ2-7; possible D gene TRBD1, 5 bases. The germline V and J ends were trimmed by 3 bases and 2 bases, with 14 bases remaining between them. This CDR3 spans 15 amino acids. Per the germline V gene, CDR1 is KGHSH and CDR2 is LQKENI. The CDR3 DNA is TGTGCCAGCTCACCGGGGTTGCAGGGCCCCTACGAGCAGTACTTC. This encodes CASSPGLQGPYEQYF.

The chain has TRBV5-6 and TRBJ2-3, with 7 positions matching TRBD2. From germline, CDR1 is SGHDT and CDR2 YYEEEE. This CDR3 has 12 residues. After removal of 2 bases from V and 15 bases from J, the junction contained 9 bases not matched to a gene. The CDR3 loop is CASSFQGGGNYF. The CDR3 bases are TGTGCCAGCAGCTTTCAGGGCGGGGGTAACTATTTT.

This clone was seen once. The J gene is TRBJ2-3, the V gene TRBV7-2; 13 bases are a match to TRBD2. V was pared by 5 bases and J by 0 bases, with 8 bases of the junction left unmatched. The CDR3 runs to 18 residues. The germline gives CDR1 SGHTA, CDR2 FQGNSA. The CDR3 region has the DNA TGTGCCAGCAGCAGCCGACTAGCGGGGGGCCTTAGCACAGATACGCAGTATTTT. Protein sequence: CASSSRLAGGLSTDTQYF.

This clone appeared a single time. This chain connects TRBV28 to TRBJ1-3; 7 positions agree with TRBD1. Trimming removed 1 base from V and 1 base from J; junction bases left unmatched: 1. The CDR3 contains 15 residues. In germline, CDR1 is MDHEN, CDR2 SYDVKM. The CDR3 DNA sequence: TGTGCCAGCAGTTTATCAGGGGGGTCTGGAAACACCATATATTTT. Its protein product is CASSLSGGSGNTIYF.

V gene TRBV28 combines with J gene TRBJ2-7, with 9 bases matching TRBD1. The germline gives CDR1 MDHEN, CDR2 SYDVKM. V lost 4 bases and J lost 0; bases outside the gene matches: 10. The CDR3 length is 17 residues. CDR3 loop: CASSSLPGTGRSYEQYF. The CDR3 DNA is TGTGCCAGCAGTTCTCTTCCGGGGACAGGGCGCTCCTACGAGCAGTACTTC.